A selection of T cell receptor beta chains follows, all from one sample in a study of cytomegalovirus exposure and HLA in healthy donors. Sequenced by immunoSEQ multiplex PCR; TCRdb stores in-frame clones only, minus some. The table records under 150,000 clones, approximately 82% of them present only once. The sample consisted of PBMCs. These TCRs come from a man in his forties or fifties in good health and CMV-seronegative. The CDR3 runs from the conserved cysteine through the conserved F or W. The D gene is left open where the match is weak. Size is stated for part of the rows, as once, few or many counts, or as a class when the clone is expanded.

v_gene	abundance	j_gene	d_gene	CDR3nt	CDR3aa
TRBV6-5	-	TRBJ2-1	TRBD2	TGTGCCAGCGGACCGGGACTAGCGATCCACAATGAGCAGTTCTTC	CASGPGLAIHNEQFF
TRBV19	-	TRBJ1-4	TRBD1	TGTGCCAGTAGTCTACAGGGGGCGAGGGAAAAACTGTTTTTT	CASSLQGAREKLFF
TRBV2	-	TRBJ2-1	TRBD2	TGTGCCAGCGGGTTAGCGGGACCCTACAATGAGCAGTTCTTC	CASGLAGPYNEQFF
TRBV19	few	TRBJ2-1	-	TGTGCCAGTAGTATGAGGGGGGGCTACAATGAGCAGTTCTTC	CASSMRGGYNEQFF
TRBV5-4	-	TRBJ1-5	-	TGTGCCAGCAGCCCACAGGGAACGAATCAGCCCCAGCATTTT	CASSPQGTNQPQHF
TRBV7-9	-	TRBJ2-7	TRBD2	TGTGCCAGCAGCTCCCCGGGACTAGGCTACGAGCAGTACTTC	CASSSPGLGYEQYF
TRBV11-2	-	TRBJ2-7	TRBD1	TGTGCCAGCAGCCCCCGACAGGGGGTCTCCTACGAGCAGTACTTC	CASSPRQGVSYEQYF
TRBV6-5	-	TRBJ1-6	-	TGTGCCAGCAGTTTCGGGACACTCCCTAATTCCCCCCTCCACTTT	CASSFGTLPNSPLHF
TRBV7-9	few	TRBJ2-1	TRBD2	TGTGCCAGCAGCTTCGGGGGGACGGAGCAGTTCTTC	CASSFGGTEQFF
TRBV7-9	-	TRBJ2-7	-	TGTGCCAGCAGCTCAGGAAGCTCCTACGAGCAGTACTTC	CASSSGSSYEQYF
TRBV29-1	-	TRBJ1-1	-	TGCAGCGTTGGCAGGGGAACTGAAGCTTTCTTT	CSVGRGTEAFF
TRBV30	-	TRBJ2-2	-	TGTGCCTGGACTAGCTCGGCCACCGGGGAGCTGTTTTTT	CAWTSSATGELFF
TRBV5-1	few	TRBJ1-1	-	TGCGCCAGCAGTAGGAGAGCAGAGAACACTGAAGCTTTCTTT	CASSRRAENTEAFF
TRBV2	once	TRBJ1-2	-	TGTGCCAGCAGATACAGGGAGAGTTCCTATGGCTACACCTTC	CASRYRESSYGYTF
TRBV5-1	-	TRBJ2-7	TRBD2	TGCGCCAGCAGCATTAGCGGGGGGGCCTACGAGCAGTACTTC	CASSISGGAYEQYF
TRBV27	-	TRBJ2-7	TRBD1	TGTGCCAGCAGTTTAGGACAGGGATCTACGTTTGTCTTC	CASSLGQGSTFVF
TRBV10-3	-	TRBJ2-7	-	TGTGCCATCAGTAGGACTGGAGACTCCTACGAGCAGTACTTC	CAISRTGDSYEQYF
TRBV6-1	-	TRBJ1-2	-	TGTGCCAGCAGTGAAACTGGTAACTATGGCTACACCTTC	CASSETGNYGYTF
TRBV5-6	-	TRBJ1-6	-	TGTGCCAGCAGCTCTTATCCGGGACACCACCGGTCCTATAATTCCCCCCTCCACTTT	CASSSYPGHHRSYNSPLHF
TRBV6-1	few	TRBJ1-4	-	TGTGCCAGCAGTGAATATACGACAGGCTTGAGCGAAAAACTGTTTTTT	CASSEYTTGLSEKLFF
TRBV7-2	-	TRBJ2-3	TRBD2	TGTGCCAGCAGCTCCTACCCCCTAGCGGGGGGTAGCACAGATACGCAGTATTTT	CASSSYPLAGGSTDTQYF
TRBV7-3	-	TRBJ1-1	TRBD1	TGTGCCAGCAGCCCGGACAGGGAGAACACTGAAGCTTTCTTT	CASSPDRENTEAFF
TRBV27	-	TRBJ1-1	-	TGTGCCAGCAGCCCTTGGGCAGCGAACACTGAAGCTTTCTTT	CASSPWAANTEAFF
TRBV6-4	-	TRBJ1-6	-	TGTGCCAGCAGTGAGCCTTTCCGGGGGGGCTATTCACCCCTCCACTTT	CASSEPFRGGYSPLHF
TRBV5-1	-	TRBJ2-2	-	TGCGCCAGCACTTGGCGGGCAGGGGAGTCTAGGGAGCTGTTTTTT	CASTWRAGESRELFF
TRBV6-5	-	TRBJ1-2	TRBD1	TGTGCCACCCAGGGACAGGGCTATGGCTACACCTTC	CATQGQGYGYTF
TRBV30	-	TRBJ1-5	-	TGTGCCTGGAGTTCGGGGAGCAATCAGCCCCAGCATTTT	CAWSSGSNQPQHF
TRBV6-1	-	TRBJ1-1	-	TGTGCCAGCAGTGAAAGGGGGAGCGGGGCTGAAGCTTTCTTT	CASSERGSGAEAFF
TRBV7-3	-	TRBJ2-2	TRBD2	TGTGCCAGCAGCCTCTTCCCGACTAGCGGGGGGGCGAACACCGGGGAGCTGTTTTTT	CASSLFPTSGGANTGELFF
TRBV18	few	TRBJ1-4	-	TGTGCCAGCTCACCAGGGGCGGTTTCGAATGGGAAACTGTTTTTT	CASSPGAVSNGKLFF
TRBV6-6	-	TRBJ1-1	TRBD1	TGTGCCAGCAGTTACCCCGAAACAGGGGACACTGAAGCTTTCTTT	CASSYPETGDTEAFF
TRBV7-9	-	TRBJ1-2	-	TGTGCCAGCAGCTTAGCCCCACGGGAACCCATCTATGGCTACACCTTC	CASSLAPREPIYGYTF
TRBV7-9	-	TRBJ1-6	-	TGTGCCAGCACCGTCGGGGGATCACCCCTCCACTTT	CASTVGGSPLHF
TRBV2	-	TRBJ2-7	-	TGTGCCAGCAGTGTGGCTAGGATCGACGAGCAGTACTTC	CASSVARIDEQYF
TRBV5-4	-	TRBJ1-1	-	TGTGCCAGCAGCCCAACGGGACTCCAGAACACTGAAGCTTTCTTT	CASSPTGLQNTEAFF
TRBV6-1	-	TRBJ2-7	-	TGTGCCAGCAGTGAAATAGAAGGGGCTATGAGAAACGAGCAGTACTTC	CASSEIEGAMRNEQYF
TRBV7-9	once	TRBJ2-5	-	TGTGCCAGCAGCCGCCGCCGGGACTCGCTAATCCAAGAGACCCAGTACTTC	CASSRRRDSLIQETQYF
TRBV6-1	-	TRBJ1-1	-	TGTGCCAGCAGTGGGCACGTCATGAACACTGAAGCTTTCTTT	CASSGHVMNTEAFF
TRBV27	-	TRBJ2-1	TRBD1	TGTGCCAGCAGTCCTCACCCGACAGGGGGCGAACGCAATGAGCAGTTCTTC	CASSPHPTGGERNEQFF